One and the same sample provided the 16 T cell receptor beta chains below, sequenced in a study of HIV-infected patients and healthy controls. Reverse transcription used 450 to 550 ng RNA and constant-region primers for alpha and beta. Each of the alpha and beta chains got its own library through chain-specific third strand synthesis with indices. Via MiXCR, TCRdb re-called the 5' RACE reads, giving one row per CDR3 protein. Counted here are 3,500 to 4,000 distinct CDR3 sequences, about 27% occurring once; the ten biggest clones make up 20% to 25%. Antiretroviral therapy had run roughly three months, about 14 weeks, before follow-up blood collection. All unsorted peripheral T cells were captured because whole blood was used without fractionation. The sample consisted of blood, taken during antiretroviral therapy. The receptors originated from an adult with HIV infection.

This clonotype is medium-sized in the sample. The CDR3 loop is CASSSPGGGTDTQYF. CDR3 bases: TGTGCCAGCAGCTCCCCCGGGGGAGGGACAGATACGCAGTATTTT. The chain joins TRBV5-4 to TRBJ2-3, with 7 positions matching TRBD2. V was pared by 3 bases and J by 3 bases, with 7 bases of the junction left unmatched. The CDR3 extends over 15 amino acids. Germline CDR1 SGHNT, CDR2 YYREEE (reference sequence). Drawing the rest from reference TRBV5-4 and TRBJ2-3, the complete variable domain is ETGVTQSPTHLIKTRGQQVTLRCSSQSGHNTVSWYQQALGQGPQFIFQYYREEENGRGNFPPRFSGLQFPNYSSELNVNALELDDSALYLCASSSPGGGTDTQYFGPGTRLTVL.

On this clonotype: A read error may be the cause here, since a much bigger clone is one base away. The V gene is TRBV7-2, the J gene TRBJ2-2; 7 positions agree with TRBD1. Germline V lookup: CDR1 SGHTA, CDR2 FQGNSA. V lost 5 bases to trimming and J lost 9 bases; unmatched junction nucleotides: 9. This CDR3 spans 14 amino acids. Written as DNA, the CDR3 is TGTGCCAGCAGCCGGACGACAGGGTCCTGGGAGCTGTTTTTT. Encoded protein: CASSRTTGSWELFF.

This clonotype came up a few times. The CDR3 DNA reads TGTGCCACCAGCAGCGTATGGGCGGGGGAGCAGTACTTC. This encodes CATSSVWAGEQYF. The V gene is TRBV15, the J gene TRBJ2-7; a possible D gene is TRBD2 (6 bases). V lost 3 bases to trimming and J lost 7 bases, with 13 bases between them. This CDR3 is 13 amino acids long. Per germline, CDR1 LNHNV and CDR2 YYDKDF (reference sequence).

CDR3 in amino acids: CASRLQGNSYNEQFF. CDR3 coding DNA: TGCGCCAGCAGGTTACAGGGGAACTCCTACAATGAGCAGTTCTTC. J is TRBJ2-1 and V is TRBV4-1; 7 bases line up with TRBD1. V shed 6 bases, J shed 0 bases, and the junction held 5 bases outside the gene matches. The germline CDR1 and CDR2 sequences are MGHRA and YSYEKL. The CDR3 runs 15 residues.

The chain carries TRBV5-5 and TRBJ1-6; D not resolved. V was pared by 4 bases and J by 17 bases, with 16 bases between. CDR1 and CDR2 from the germline V gene are SGHKS and YYEKEE (reference sequence). CDR3 length equals 12 residues. Here the CDR3 DNA reads TGTGCCAGCAGCCCTGCGTCGGGTCCCATCCACTTT. It specifies CASSPASGPIHF. Looking up the rest from reference TRBV5-5 and TRBJ1-6 gives the full variable domain: DAGVTQSPTHLIKTRGQQVTLRCSPISGHKSVSWYQQVLGQGPQFIFQYYEKEERGRGNFPDRFSARQFPNYSSELNVNALLLGDSALYLCASSPASGPIHFGNGTRLTVT.

This clonotype was observed a handful of times. J is TRBJ2-3 and V is TRBV6-2 or TRBV6-3, with D unclear. V dropped 5 bases and J dropped 2 bases, with 11 bases sitting between them. The CDR3 sequence is 14 residues long. Germline loops: CDR1 MNHEY, CDR2 SVGEGT. CDR3 nucleotide sequence: TGTGCCAGCAGTCTCGCGGTCCTCACAGATACGCAGTATTTT. Amino acids: CASSLAVLTDTQYF.

A few counts support this clonotype. The V gene is TRBV14, the J gene TRBJ2-7; the D call may be TRBD1 or TRBD2 (5 bases each). Trimming took 0 bases from V and 6 from J, leaving 9 bases between them. Germline CDR1 and CDR2: SGHDN and FVKESK. There are 13 residues in the CDR3. In DNA form, the CDR3 reads TGTGCCAGCAGCCAAGATTATGGGGGCGAGCAGTACTTC. Its protein product is CASSQDYGGEQYF.

This clonotype was seen a handful of times. CDR3: CASSQEGTGSREQYF. DNA of the CDR3: TGTGCCAGCAGCCAAGAGGGGACAGGGTCACGCGAGCAGTACTTC. The chain links TRBV3-1 to TRBJ2-7; 9 bases are a match to TRBD1. J lost 6 bases, V lost 0 bases, and 6 bases had no gene match. Germline assignment: CDR1 LGHDT and CDR2 YNNKEL (reference sequence). The CDR3 extends over 15 amino acids.

This chain joins TRBV20-1 and TRBJ2-1; D may be TRBD1 (6 bases). Looked up from germline, CDR1 is DFQATT and CDR2 is SNEGSKA (reference sequence). The CDR3 runs to 16 residues. V lost 5 bases and J lost 8, with 25 bases in between. The CDR3 bases are TGCAGTGCTGTTAGCGTTGGGACATACTGGTACTATGAGCAGTTCTTC. As protein: CSAVSVGTYWYYEQFF.

In this sample, this clonotype is large (0.1 to 1%). V usage is TRBV28 and J usage is TRBJ1-1; no firm D call. The CDR3 covers 13 residues. Germline-derived CDR1 and CDR2 are MDHEN and SYDVKM. V was cut by 1 base and J by 4 bases, with 7 bases left in between. The CDR3 spells CASSLFPTTEAFF. The CDR3 DNA sequence: TGTGCCAGCAGTTTATTTCCTACCACTGAAGCTTTCTTT. Full variable domain (rest looked up from reference TRBV28 and TRBJ1-1): DVKVTQSSRYLVKRTGEKVFLECVQDMDHENMFWYRQDPGLGLRLIYFSYDVKMKEKGDIPEGYSVSREKKERFSLILESASTNQTSMYLCASSLFPTTEAFFGQGTRLTVV.

This clonotype was seen at least ten times. J is TRBJ2-6 and V is TRBV7-9, with TRBD1 as a possible D gene (6 bases). This CDR3 comprises 15 residues. Trimming pared 5 bases from V and 1 base from J, leaving 9 bases between. Germline CDR1 and CDR2: SEHNR and FQNEAQ (reference sequence). The CDR3 loop is CASSRDRSGANVLTF. The CDR3 nucleotides are TGTGCCAGCAGCCGAGACAGGTCTGGGGCCAACGTCCTGACTTTC. Full variable domain (rest looked up from reference TRBV7-9 and TRBJ2-6): DTGVSQNPRHKITKRGQNVTFRCDPISEHNRLYWYRQTLGQGPEFLTYFQNEAQLEKSRLLSDRFSAERPKGSFSTLEIQRTEQGDSAMYLCASSRDRSGANVLTFGAGSRLTVL.

V is TRBV6-2 or TRBV6-3 and J is TRBJ1-1; D is ambiguous. Trimming removed 1 base from V and 7 bases from J, with 4 bases in between. This CDR3 has 11 amino acids. The V gene's germline CDR1 is MNHEY and CDR2 SVGEGT. CDR3 protein: CASSYLLEAFF. In nucleotides, the CDR3 is TGTGCCAGCAGTTACTTGCTTGAAGCTTTCTTT.

By proportion, this clonotype is medium-sized. The V call is TRBV6-5, the J call TRBJ2-1, with a weak D call TRBD2 (5 bases). Germline V gene lookup returns CDR1 MNHEY and CDR2 SVGAGI. This CDR3 spans 16 amino acids. The V end lost 2 bases, the J end lost 2 bases, and 13 bases lay between the germline ends. For the CDR3, the DNA is TGTGCCAGCAGTTACCCCGCAAGCGGACCCTACAATGAGCAGTTCTTC. This encodes CASSYPASGPYNEQFF.

This clonotype was picked up many times. V and J are TRBV10-3 and TRBJ1-4; D remains unclear. The CDR3 loop spans 17 amino acids. Deletions cut 3 bases from V and 2 bases from J, with 16 bases between. Germline V gene data show CDR1 as ENHRY and CDR2 as SYGVKD. The CDR3 is CAISDPPQDVTNEKLFF. CDR3 sequence (DNA): TGTGCCATCAGTGACCCCCCGCAGGACGTTACTAATGAAAAACTGTTTTTT.

This clonotype is deemed medium-sized. The chain carries TRBV7-9 and TRBJ2-7; 7 bases are a match to TRBD1. The germline V gene has CDR1 SEHNR and CDR2 FQNEAQ (reference sequence). The CDR3 spans 13 residues. The junction had 7 bases not matched to a gene; V was cut back by 8 bases and J by 3 bases. The CDR3 protein is CASGQVFLYEQYF. In nucleotides, the CDR3 is TGTGCCAGCGGACAGGTCTTTCTCTACGAGCAGTACTTC.

This clonotype is termed medium-sized. J is TRBJ1-1 and V is TRBV6-1; perhaps TRBD1 as D (6 bases). The germline CDR1 and CDR2 sequences are MNHNS and SASEGT. The CDR3 runs 14 residues. Between the trimmed V and J ends, which lost 6 bases and 11 bases, there was a span of 22 bases. The DNA of the CDR3 is TGTGCCAGCAGAGGGGGGGGGAATCCAGATAAGGCTTTCTTT. Protein product: CASRGGGNPDKAFF.